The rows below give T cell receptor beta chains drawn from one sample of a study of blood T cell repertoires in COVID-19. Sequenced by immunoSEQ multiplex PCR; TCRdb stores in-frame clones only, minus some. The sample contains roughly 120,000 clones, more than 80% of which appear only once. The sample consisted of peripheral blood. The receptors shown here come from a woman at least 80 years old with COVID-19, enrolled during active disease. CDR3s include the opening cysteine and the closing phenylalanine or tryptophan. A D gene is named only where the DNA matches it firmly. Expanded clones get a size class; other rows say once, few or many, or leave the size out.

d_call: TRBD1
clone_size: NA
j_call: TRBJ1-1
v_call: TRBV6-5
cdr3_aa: CASRQGGINTEAFF
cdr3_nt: TGTGCCAGTAGACAGGGCGGGATTAACACTGAAGCTTTCTTT

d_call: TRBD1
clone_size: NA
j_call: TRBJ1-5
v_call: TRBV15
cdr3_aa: CATSEDRDQPQHF
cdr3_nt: TGTGCCACCAGCGAGGACAGGGATCAGCCCCAGCATTTT

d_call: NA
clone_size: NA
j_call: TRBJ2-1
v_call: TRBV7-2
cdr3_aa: CASSLAQGGYNEQFF
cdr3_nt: TGTGCCAGCAGCTTAGCCCAGGGGGGATACAATGAGCAGTTCTTC

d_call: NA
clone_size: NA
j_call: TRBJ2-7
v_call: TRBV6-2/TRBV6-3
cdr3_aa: CASSYSLASYEQYF
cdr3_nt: TGTGCCAGCAGTTACTCCCTAGCGAGCTACGAGCAGTACTTC

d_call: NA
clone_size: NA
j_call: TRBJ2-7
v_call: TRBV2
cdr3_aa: CASSEQAGYEQYF
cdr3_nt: TGTGCCAGCAGTGAACAAGCCGGGTACGAGCAGTACTTC

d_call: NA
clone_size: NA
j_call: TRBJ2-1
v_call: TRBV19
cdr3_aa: CASSSYNEQFF
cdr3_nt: TGTGCCAGTAGCTCGTACAATGAGCAGTTCTTC

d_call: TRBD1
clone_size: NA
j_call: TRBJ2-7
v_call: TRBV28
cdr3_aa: CASSPPGQGAYEQYF
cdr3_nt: TGTGCCAGCAGTCCCCCGGGACAGGGGGCGTACGAGCAGTACTTC

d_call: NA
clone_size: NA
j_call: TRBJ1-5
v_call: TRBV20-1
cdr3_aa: CSASWQDRNQPQHF
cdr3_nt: TGCAGTGCTAGTTGGCAGGATAGGAATCAGCCCCAGCATTTT

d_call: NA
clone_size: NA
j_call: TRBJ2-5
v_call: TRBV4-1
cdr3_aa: CASSQGAEETQYF
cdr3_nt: TGCGCCAGCAGCCAAGGGGCAGAAGAGACCCAGTACTTC

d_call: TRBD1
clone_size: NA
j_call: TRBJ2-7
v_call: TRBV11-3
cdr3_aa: CASSLGDSNYEQYF
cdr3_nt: TGTGCCAGCAGCTTAGGGGACAGTAACTACGAGCAGTACTTC

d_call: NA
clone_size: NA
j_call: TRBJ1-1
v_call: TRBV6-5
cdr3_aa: CASRPTELNTEAFF
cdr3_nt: TGTGCCAGCAGACCCACAGAGCTGAACACTGAAGCTTTCTTT

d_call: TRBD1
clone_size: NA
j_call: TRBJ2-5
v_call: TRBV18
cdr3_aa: CASSPTGGETQYF
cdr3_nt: TGTGCCAGCTCACCTACAGGGGGAGAGACCCAGTACTTC

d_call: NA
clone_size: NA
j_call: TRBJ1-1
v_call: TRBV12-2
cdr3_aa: CASRITGRKERTEAFF
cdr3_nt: TGTGCAAGTCGCATCACGGGGAGAAAGGAGAGGACTGAAGCTTTCTTT

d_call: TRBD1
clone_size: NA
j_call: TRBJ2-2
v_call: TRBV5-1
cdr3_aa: CASSQDRGNTGELFF
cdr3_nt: TGCGCCAGCAGCCAGGACAGGGGGAACACCGGGGAGCTGTTTTTT

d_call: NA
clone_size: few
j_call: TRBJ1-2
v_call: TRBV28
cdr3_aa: CASTGAGGDYGYTF
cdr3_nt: TGTGCCAGCACCGGCGCGGGGGGGGACTATGGCTACACCTTC

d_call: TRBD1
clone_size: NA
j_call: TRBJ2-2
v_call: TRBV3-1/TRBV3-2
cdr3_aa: CASSSGTGEIGELFF
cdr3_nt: TGTGCCAGCAGCTCCGGGACAGGGGAAATCGGGGAGCTGTTTTTT

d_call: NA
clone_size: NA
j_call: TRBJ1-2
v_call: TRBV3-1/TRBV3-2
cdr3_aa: CASRSGAWTYGYTF
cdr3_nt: TGTGCCAGCAGATCTGGGGCCTGGACCTATGGCTACACCTTC

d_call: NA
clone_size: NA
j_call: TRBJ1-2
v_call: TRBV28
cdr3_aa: CASSHSSPQGWGYGYTF
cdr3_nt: TGTGCCAGCAGTCACTCCTCCCCTCAGGGGTGGGGGTATGGCTACACCTTC

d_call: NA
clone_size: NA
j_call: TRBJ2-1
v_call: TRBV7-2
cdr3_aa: CASSVTAARVEQFF
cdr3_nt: TGTGCCAGCAGCGTTACTGCGGCTCGGGTTGAGCAGTTCTTC

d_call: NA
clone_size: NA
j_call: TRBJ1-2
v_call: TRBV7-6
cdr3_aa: CASSLRVDGHGYTF
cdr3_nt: TGTGCCAGCAGCTTACGAGTGGATGGGCATGGCTACACCTTC

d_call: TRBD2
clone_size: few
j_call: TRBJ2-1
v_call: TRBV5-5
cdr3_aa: CASSLVGTNAYNEQFF
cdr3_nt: TGTGCCAGCAGCTTGGTTGGGACTAACGCCTACAATGAGCAGTTCTTC

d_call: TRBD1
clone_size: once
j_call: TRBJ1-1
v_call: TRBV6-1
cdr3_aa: CASSEGTGAYPEAFF
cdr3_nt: TGTGCCAGCAGCGAAGGGACAGGGGCTTACCCTGAAGCTTTCTTT

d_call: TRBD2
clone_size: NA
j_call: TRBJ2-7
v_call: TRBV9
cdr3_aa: CASSVDELAGGYEQYF
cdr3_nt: TGTGCCAGCAGCGTAGACGAGCTAGCGGGAGGTTACGAGCAGTACTTC

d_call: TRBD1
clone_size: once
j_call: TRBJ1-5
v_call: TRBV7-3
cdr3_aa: CASSSTGGSEPQHF
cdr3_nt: TGTGCCAGCAGCTCAACAGGGGGTTCGGAGCCCCAGCATTTT

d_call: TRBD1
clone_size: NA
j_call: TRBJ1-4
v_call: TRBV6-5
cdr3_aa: CASSYSITGVEKLFF
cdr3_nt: TGTGCCAGCAGTTACTCGATCACAGGGGTTGAAAAACTGTTTTTT

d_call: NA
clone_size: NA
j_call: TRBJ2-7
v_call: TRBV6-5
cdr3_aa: CASIQNYGYEQYF
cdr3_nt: TGTGCCAGCATCCAGAACTATGGATACGAGCAGTACTTC

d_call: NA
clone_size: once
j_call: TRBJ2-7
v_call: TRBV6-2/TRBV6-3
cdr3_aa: CASSGQTYEQYF
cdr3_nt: TGTGCCAGCAGTGGACAGACCTACGAGCAGTACTTC

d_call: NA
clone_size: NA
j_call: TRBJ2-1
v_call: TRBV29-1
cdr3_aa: CSVAQGPSSYNEQFF
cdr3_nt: TGCAGCGTAGCACAGGGCCCCAGCTCCTACAATGAGCAGTTCTTC

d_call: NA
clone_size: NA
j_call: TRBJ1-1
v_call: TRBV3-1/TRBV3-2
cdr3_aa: CASSQVESVRNTEAFF
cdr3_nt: TGTGCCAGCAGCCAAGTTGAGTCGGTGAGGAACACTGAAGCTTTCTTT

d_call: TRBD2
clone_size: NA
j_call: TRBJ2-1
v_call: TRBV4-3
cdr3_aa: CASSQVMSGIRNEQFF
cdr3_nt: TGCGCCAGCAGCCAAGTTATGAGCGGGATAAGGAATGAGCAGTTCTTC

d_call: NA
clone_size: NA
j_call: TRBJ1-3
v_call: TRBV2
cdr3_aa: CASSEFDSLSGNTIYF
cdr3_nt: TGTGCCAGCAGTGAGTTCGACAGTTTGTCTGGAAACACCATATATTTT

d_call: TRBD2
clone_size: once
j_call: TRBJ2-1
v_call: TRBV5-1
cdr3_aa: CASSHLTSGMGNEQFF
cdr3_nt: TGCGCCAGCAGTCATCTGACTAGCGGGATGGGCAATGAGCAGTTCTTC

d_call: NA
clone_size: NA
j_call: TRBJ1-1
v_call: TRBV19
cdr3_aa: CASSTQGSEAFF
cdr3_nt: TGTGCCAGTAGTACCCAGGGGTCTGAAGCTTTCTTT

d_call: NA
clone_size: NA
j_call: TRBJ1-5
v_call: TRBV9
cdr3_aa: CASSVGGGGHQPQHF
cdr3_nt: TGTGCCAGCAGCGTCGGGGGCGGGGGGCATCAGCCCCAGCATTTT

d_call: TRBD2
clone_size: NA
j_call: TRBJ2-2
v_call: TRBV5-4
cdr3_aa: CASSLGLAGVTGELFF
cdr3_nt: TGTGCCAGCAGCTTGGGACTAGCGGGAGTCACCGGGGAGCTGTTTTTT

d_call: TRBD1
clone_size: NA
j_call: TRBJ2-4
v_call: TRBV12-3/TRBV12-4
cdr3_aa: CASTRTGADIQYF
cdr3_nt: TGTGCCAGCACCCGGACAGGGGCGGACATTCAGTACTTC

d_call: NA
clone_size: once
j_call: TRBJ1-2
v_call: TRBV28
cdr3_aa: CASSFMGLHGGYTF
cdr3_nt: TGTGCCAGCAGTTTCATGGGCCTGCATGGAGGCTACACCTTC

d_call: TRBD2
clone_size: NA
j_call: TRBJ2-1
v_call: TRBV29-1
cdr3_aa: CSVTSGSNEQFF
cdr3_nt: TGCAGCGTTACTAGCGGAAGCAATGAGCAGTTCTTC

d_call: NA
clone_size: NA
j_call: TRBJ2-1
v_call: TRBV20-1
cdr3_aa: CSASGGRDRHYNEQFF
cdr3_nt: TGCAGTGCGAGTGGTGGCAGGGATAGGCACTACAATGAGCAGTTCTTC

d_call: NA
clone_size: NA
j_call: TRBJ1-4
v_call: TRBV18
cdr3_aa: CASSPNLNEKLFF
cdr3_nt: TGTGCCAGCTCACCAAATCTAAATGAAAAACTGTTTTTT

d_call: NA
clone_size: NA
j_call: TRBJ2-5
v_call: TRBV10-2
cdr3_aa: CATRMSRILETQYF
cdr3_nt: TGCGCCACCCGAATGTCGAGGATTTTAGAGACCCAGTACTTC

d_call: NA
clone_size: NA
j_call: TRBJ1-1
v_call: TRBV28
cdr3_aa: CASSSDSGGAEAFF
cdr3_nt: TGTGCCAGCAGTTCCGATTCTGGGGGCGCTGAAGCTTTCTTT

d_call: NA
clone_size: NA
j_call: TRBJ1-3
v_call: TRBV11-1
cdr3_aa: CASSIQVNGNTIYF
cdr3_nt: TGTGCCAGCAGCATCCAGGTGAATGGAAACACCATATATTTT

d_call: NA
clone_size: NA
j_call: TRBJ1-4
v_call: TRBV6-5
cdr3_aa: CASRLSTNEKLFF
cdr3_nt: TGTGCCAGCAGACTATCAACTAATGAAAAACTGTTTTTT

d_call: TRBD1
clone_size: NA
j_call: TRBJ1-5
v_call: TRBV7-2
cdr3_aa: CASSLAGTGGQPQHF
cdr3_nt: TGTGCCAGCAGCTTAGCCGGGACAGGGGGACAGCCCCAGCATTTT

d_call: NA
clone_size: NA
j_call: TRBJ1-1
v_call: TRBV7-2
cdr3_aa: CASSAQGWTEAFF
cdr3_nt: TGTGCCAGCAGCGCGCAGGGGTGGACTGAAGCTTTCTTT

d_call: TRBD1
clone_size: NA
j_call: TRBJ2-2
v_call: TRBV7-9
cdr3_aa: CASSLQGAGTGELFF
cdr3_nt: TGTGCCAGCAGCTTACAGGGGGCCGGCACCGGGGAGCTGTTTTTT

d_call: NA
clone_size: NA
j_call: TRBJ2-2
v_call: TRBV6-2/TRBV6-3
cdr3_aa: CASSYDPAGLYTGELFF
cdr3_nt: TGTGCCAGCAGTTACGACCCCGCAGGGTTGTACACCGGGGAGCTGTTTTTT

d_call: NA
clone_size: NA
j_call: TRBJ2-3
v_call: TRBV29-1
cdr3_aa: CSVDRQSTDTQYF
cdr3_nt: TGCAGCGTTGACAGACAAAGCACAGATACGCAGTATTTT

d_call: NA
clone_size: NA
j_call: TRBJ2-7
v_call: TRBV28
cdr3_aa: CASSLYAGARDEQYF
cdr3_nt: TGTGCCAGCAGTTTATACGCAGGGGCAAGGGACGAGCAGTACTTC

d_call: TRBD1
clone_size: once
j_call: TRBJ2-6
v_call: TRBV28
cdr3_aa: CASSLPDRGTGANVLTF
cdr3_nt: TGTGCCAGCAGTTTACCGGACAGGGGAACTGGAGCCAACGTCCTGACTTTC

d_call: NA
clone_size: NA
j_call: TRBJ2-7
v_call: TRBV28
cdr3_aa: CASTPVVGLLSYEQYF
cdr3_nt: TGTGCCAGCACCCCCGTCGTCGGACTCCTATCCTACGAGCAGTACTTC

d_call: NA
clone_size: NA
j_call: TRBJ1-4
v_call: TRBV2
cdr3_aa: CASNYRESEKLFF
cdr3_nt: TGTGCCAGCAATTACAGGGAGAGTGAAAAACTGTTTTTT

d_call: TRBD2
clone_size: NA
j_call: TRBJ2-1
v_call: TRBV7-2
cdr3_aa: CASSPTSGPNEQFF
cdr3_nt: TGTGCCAGCAGCCCGACTAGCGGCCCCAATGAGCAGTTCTTC

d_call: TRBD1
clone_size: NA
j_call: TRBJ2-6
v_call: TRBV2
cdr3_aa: CASTTGGTAANVLTF
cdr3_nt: TGTGCCAGCACAACAGGGGGCACGGCGGCCAACGTCCTGACTTTC

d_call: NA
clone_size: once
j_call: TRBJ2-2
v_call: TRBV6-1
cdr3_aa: CASSDRRDTGELFF
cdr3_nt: TGTGCCAGCAGTGACCGGAGGGACACCGGGGAGCTGTTTTTT

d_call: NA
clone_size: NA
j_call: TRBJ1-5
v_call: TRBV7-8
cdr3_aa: CASSHYRVPSNQPQHF
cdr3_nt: TGTGCCAGCAGCCATTACAGGGTCCCTAGTAATCAGCCCCAGCATTTT

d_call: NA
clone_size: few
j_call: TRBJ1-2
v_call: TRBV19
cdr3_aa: CASSTLIDRNYGYTF
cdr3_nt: TGTGCCAGTAGTACCTTGATCGACAGAAACTATGGCTACACCTTC